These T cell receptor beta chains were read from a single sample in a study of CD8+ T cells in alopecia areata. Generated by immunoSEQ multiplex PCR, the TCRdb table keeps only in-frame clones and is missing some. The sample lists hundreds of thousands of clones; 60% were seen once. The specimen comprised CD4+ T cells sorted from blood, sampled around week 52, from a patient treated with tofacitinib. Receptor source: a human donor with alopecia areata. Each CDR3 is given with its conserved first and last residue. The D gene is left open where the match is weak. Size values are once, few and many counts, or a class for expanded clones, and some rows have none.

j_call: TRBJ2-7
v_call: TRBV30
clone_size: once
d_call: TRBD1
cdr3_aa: CAWSAWGTATYEQYF
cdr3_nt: TGTGCCTGGAGTGCTTGGGGGACAGCGACTTACGAGCAGTACTTC

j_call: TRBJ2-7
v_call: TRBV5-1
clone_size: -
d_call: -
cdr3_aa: CASSPSYEQYF
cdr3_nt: TGCGCCAGCAGCCCTTCCTACGAGCAGTACTTC

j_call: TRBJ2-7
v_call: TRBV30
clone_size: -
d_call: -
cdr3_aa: CAWSQGGGEQYF
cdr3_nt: TGTGCCTGGAGTCAGGGGGGTGGCGAGCAGTACTTC

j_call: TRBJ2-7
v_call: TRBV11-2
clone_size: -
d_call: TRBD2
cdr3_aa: CASSLVVLAGGSYEQYF
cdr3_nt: TGTGCCAGCAGCTTAGTAGTACTAGCGGGGGGTTCCTACGAGCAGTACTTC

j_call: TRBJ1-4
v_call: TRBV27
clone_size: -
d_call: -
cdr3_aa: CASSLSLAVDEKLFF
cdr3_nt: TGTGCCAGCAGTTTATCATTGGCAGTGGACGAAAAACTGTTTTTT

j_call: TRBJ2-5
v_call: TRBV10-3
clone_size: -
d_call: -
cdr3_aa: CAISEEETQYF
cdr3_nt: TGTGCCATCAGTGAGGAAGAGACCCAGTACTTC

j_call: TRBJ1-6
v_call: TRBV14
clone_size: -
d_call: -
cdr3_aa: CASSPRGGNSPLHF
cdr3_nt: TGTGCCAGCAGTCCCCGGGGGGGAAATTCACCCCTCCACTTT

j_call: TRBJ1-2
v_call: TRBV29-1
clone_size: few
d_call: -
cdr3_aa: CSVESPGEGYTF
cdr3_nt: TGCAGCGTTGAGAGTCCAGGGGAAGGCTACACCTTC

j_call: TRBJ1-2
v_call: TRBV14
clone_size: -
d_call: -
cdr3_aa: CASSQKTRGWYGYTF
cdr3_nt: TGTGCCAGCAGCCAAAAGACGAGAGGGTGGTATGGCTACACCTTC

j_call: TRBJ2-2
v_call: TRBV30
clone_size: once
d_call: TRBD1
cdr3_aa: CAWKYWTGVTGELFF
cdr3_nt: TGTGCCTGGAAATACTGGACAGGAGTTACCGGGGAGCTGTTTTTT